The next 21 T cell receptor beta chains were all read from a single sample in a study of OX40 agonist ivuxolimab in advanced cancers. Only in-frame clones appear in the TCRdb table, and some are missing; sequencing was by immunoSEQ multiplex PCR. Among approximately 65,000 clones listed, roughly 90% were seen once. The sample in question was CD4+ or CD8+ T cells sorted from blood, obtained in a trial of the OX40 agonist ivuxolimab. All receptors come from an adult with an advanced solid tumor such as melanoma, head and neck, liver or kidney cancer.

This clone occurred a few times. The V and J genes are TRBV21-1 and TRBJ1-5; TRBD1 was called by the table and not checked on the DNA. TRBV21-1 is described as a pseudogene. The CDR3 covers 14 residues. Written as DNA, the CDR3 is TGTGCCAGCACTACGGACAGGCTCGGTCAGCCCCAGCATTTT. Protein product: CASTTDRLGQPQHF.

This rearrangement joins TRBV19 to TRBJ2-1; tentatively, D is TRBD2 (8 bases). Germline V gene data show CDR1 as LNHDA and CDR2 as SQIVND (reference sequence). CDR3 length: 18 residues. Trimming took off 4 bases at V and 5 bases at J, with 24 bases between the two ends. Here the CDR3 DNA reads TGTGCCAGTAGTAGCAACAGGGGTGCGGGAGGCTTCCACAATGAGCAGTTCTTC. Translated: CASSSNRGAGGFHNEQFF. The variable domain in full, completed from reference TRBV19 and TRBJ2-1, reads DGGITQSPKYLFRKEGQNVTLSCEQNLNHDAMYWYRQDPGQGLRLIYYSQIVNDFQKGDIAEGYSVSREKKESFPLTVTSAQKNPTAFYLCASSSNRGAGGFHNEQFFGPGTRLTVL.

On this clone itself: A junction boundary mismatches the germline segment, possibly from a read error. Different DNA sequences within this sample yield the same CDR3. V usage is TRBV9 and J usage is TRBJ1-3; D remains ambiguous. This CDR3 is built from 14 residues. CDR1 is SGDLS and CDR2 is YYNGEE in the germline V gene. The CDR3 DNA follows: TGTGCCAGCAGCGATTTGAGCTCTGGGAACACCATATATTTT. This translates into CASSDLSSGNTIYF.

V usage is TRBV10-3 and J usage is TRBJ1-2; a weak D match, TRBD1 (6 bases). CDR3 length: 15 amino acids. The ends were cut back, 1 base at V and 2 bases at J, with 11 bases in the middle. Germline V gene data show CDR1 as ENHRY and CDR2 as SYGVKD. In nucleotides, the CDR3 is TGTGCCATCAGTGAGTATACAGGGAGCAACTATGGCTACACCTTC. This codes for CAISEYTGSNYGYTF.

This clone appeared a single time. This chain connects TRBV11-3 to TRBJ1-2; no firm D call. Looked up from germline, CDR1 is SGHNT and CDR2 is YENEEA. The V and J ends lost 1 base and 3 bases respectively, with 15 bases between them. CDR3 length: 16 residues. The CDR3 is CASSLVIRKLDYGYTF. For the CDR3, the DNA is TGTGCCAGCAGCTTAGTCATTCGAAAACTTGACTATGGCTACACCTTC.

The chain is built from TRBV5-6 and TRBJ2-3; D may correspond to TRBD1 or TRBD2 (6 bases each). V was trimmed by 4 bases and J by 7 bases, leaving 25 bases between them. Germline V gene data show CDR1 as SGHDT and CDR2 as YYEEEE. CDR3 length equals 17 residues. CDR3 region: CASSGMKGGLLLNTQYF. The CDR3 DNA sequence: TGTGCCAGCAGCGGGATGAAGGGGGGCCTCCTATTAAATACGCAGTATTTT.

The chain combines TRBV30 with TRBJ2-2; 10 positions agree with TRBD1. Germline lookup yields CDR1 GTSNPN and CDR2 SVGIG (reference sequence). V lost 1 base, J lost 6 bases, and 8 bases stayed unmatched. The CDR3 is 16 residues long. DNA of the CDR3: TGTGCCTGGAGTGCCCGGGACAGGGGTCTAGCCGGGGAGCTGTTTTTT. It yields the protein CAWSARDRGLAGELFF.

Here the CDR3 reads CASRDDRGSYEQYF. The CDR3 DNA sequence: TGCGCCAGCAGGGACGACAGGGGATCCTACGAGCAGTACTTC. The chain uses TRBV23-1 and TRBJ2-7, with 8 bases that match TRBD1. TRBV23-1 is an open reading frame, and its role is uncertain. J lost 1 base, V lost 6 bases, and 5 bases had no gene match. CDR3 size: 14 residues.

V is TRBV30 and J is TRBJ1-1, with TRBD1 matching over 7 bases. The V and J ends lost 3 bases and 6 bases, in that order; junction bases with no gene match: 7. The V gene's germline CDR1 is GTSNPN and CDR2 SVGIG (reference sequence). The CDR3 runs 13 residues. The CDR3 region has the DNA TGTGCCTGGAGGCAGGGGGGGGGCGCTGAAGCTTTCTTT. Translation: CAWRQGGGAEAFF.

This clone came up once. The rearrangement links TRBV29-1 to TRBJ2-1; D is uncertain. V shed 3 bases and J shed 4 bases, with 10 bases lying between them. This CDR3 spans 13 amino acids. Germline V CDR1 and CDR2: SQVTM, ANQGSEA. The CDR3 sequence: CSVEIQTYNEQFF. In nucleotides, the CDR3 is TGCAGCGTTGAGATACAGACGTACAATGAGCAGTTCTTC.

The chain links TRBV11-2 to TRBJ2-7; the D is unclear. There are 12 residues in the CDR3. Trimming stripped 6 bases from V and 2 bases from J, with 8 bases between. Germline V gene data show CDR1 as SGHAT and CDR2 as FQNNGV. As DNA, the CDR3 is TGTGCCAGCAGGGGGTCCCCCTACGAGCAGTACTTC. Amino acids: CASRGSPYEQYF.

Details on this clone: Sequence at one end of the junction differs from germline and may be a read error. The rearrangement uses TRBV12-5 and TRBJ2-3; D gene uncertain. Germline CDR1 reads LGHNT; CDR2 reads FRNRAP. The CDR3 is made up of 11 amino acids. CDR3 bases: TGTGCTAGTGGCTTGGGGGATACGCAGTATTTT. Translation gives CASGLGDTQYF.

This clone was detected once. The chain has TRBV9 and TRBJ2-3; D uncertain. The ends were cut back, 0 bases at V and 7 bases at J, with 6 bases in the middle. From germline, CDR1 is SGDLS and CDR2 YYNGEE. The CDR3 spans 12 residues. The CDR3 spells CASSVGVNTQYF. The DNA for the CDR3 is TGTGCCAGCAGCGTAGGGGTTAATACGCAGTATTTT.

The chain has TRBV27 and TRBJ2-1, with D perhaps being TRBD1 or TRBD2 (6 bases each). The CDR3 is made up of 14 amino acids. Germline CDR1 reads MNHEY; CDR2 reads SMNVEV (reference sequence). Trimming cost V 5 bases and J 12 bases, with 20 bases left between them. The CDR3 sequence is CASSSGLQGGGQFF. The CDR3 DNA follows: TGTGCCAGCAGTAGCGGACTACAGGGCGGAGGGCAGTTCTTC.

J is TRBJ2-2 and V is TRBV5-1; D not certain. Germline V lookup: CDR1 SGHRS, CDR2 YFSETQ. Trimming cost V 2 bases and J 1 base, with 12 bases left between them. The CDR3 runs to 16 residues. CDR3 protein: CASSFGVSENTGELFF. The CDR3 nucleotides are TGCGCCAGCAGCTTTGGAGTATCTGAGAACACCGGGGAGCTGTTTTTT. Full variable domain (remainder filled in from reference TRBV5-1 and TRBJ2-2): KAGVTQTPRYLIKTRGQQVTLSCSPISGHRSVSWYQQTPGQGLQFLFEYFSETQRNKGNFPGRFSGRQFSNSRSEMNVSTLELGDSALYLCASSFGVSENTGELFFGEGSRLTVL.

In DNA, the CDR3 is TGTGCCAGTAGGCAATTTCGAGATGGCTACACCTTC. Its protein product is CASRQFRDGYTF. The gene calls are TRBV19 and TRBJ1-2, with D unclear. Germline V lookup: CDR1 LNHDA, CDR2 SQIVND (reference sequence). V was shortened by 6 bases and J by 6 bases, with 11 bases between the two germline ends. The CDR3 covers 12 residues.

The chain has TRBV5-5 and TRBJ2-7, with D maybe TRBD1 (5 bases). Germline V lookup: CDR1 SGHKS, CDR2 YYEKEE (reference sequence). The CDR3 runs 15 residues. The ends were cut back, 0 bases at V and 0 bases at J, with 10 bases in the middle. The CDR3 coding sequence is TGTGCCAGCAGCTTGGAGGGGTGGAGCTCCTACGAGCAGTACTTC. It specifies CASSLEGWSSYEQYF.

The chain is built from TRBV5-4 and TRBJ2-7; D unresolved. The CDR3 runs 14 residues. Trimming removed 4 bases from V and 2 bases from J, with 13 bases in between. Germline V lookup: CDR1 SGHNT, CDR2 YYREEE (reference sequence). The CDR3 protein is CASSLKAGPYEQYF. For the CDR3, the DNA is TGTGCCAGCAGCCTAAAGGCAGGCCCCTACGAGCAGTACTTC.

The rearrangement uses TRBV18 and TRBJ1-3, with a possible D match to TRBD1 (5 bases). The germline V and J ends were trimmed by 3 bases and 0 bases, with 15 bases remaining between them. The CDR3 runs 17 residues. Germline loops: CDR1 KGHSH, CDR2 LQKENI. CDR3 in amino acids: CASSPVPGRSSGNTIYF. CDR3 coding DNA: TGTGCCAGCTCACCGGTACCGGGACGAAGCTCTGGAAACACCATATATTTT.

This chain connects TRBV5-1 to TRBJ2-5, with a tentative D call TRBD2 (7 bases). The germline gives CDR1 SGHRS, CDR2 YFSETQ. The V gene lost 3 bases and the J gene lost 4 bases, with 16 bases spanning the gap. The length of the CDR3 is 15 residues. CDR3 DNA sequence: TGCGCCAGCAGCTCCCGCCTGAGGGGGGGAGAGACCCAGTACTTC. Protein: CASSSRLRGGETQYF.

The chain links TRBV5-1 to TRBJ1-2; 8 bases align to TRBD1. With V trimmed by 0 bases and J by 2 bases, 0 bases remained unmatched. In germline, CDR1 is SGHRS, CDR2 YFSETQ. The CDR3 has 14 amino acids. This CDR3 is CASSLDRGNYGYTF. The CDR3 bases are TGCGCCAGCAGCTTGGACAGGGGGAACTATGGCTACACCTTC.